This record covers a single T cell receptor (beta chain). Seattle participants joined during active infection and were tracked over time. Authors' processing steps: Amplification with reference gene primers provided the estimates of nucleated cell counts. The data were produced by immunoSEQ multiplex PCR, yet TCRdb's version contains in-frame clones alone and is incomplete. For V, J and clone size, that table is used; D and trimming come from the DNA. The profile shows 90,000 to 100,000 clones, more than 80% of them singletons. CDR1 and CDR2 (germline): SGHKS, YYEKEE (reference sequence). The CDR3 runs 16 residues. V was pared by 4 bases and J by 2 bases, with 10 bases of the junction left unmatched. This entry comes from a study of blood T cell repertoires in COVID-19. Study-level information: PBMCs, B-cell-depleted T cells, or T cells provided the cDNA or gDNA that made up the material.

The clonotype was recovered from a man aged 45-60 years with COVID-19, enrolled during active disease. The rearrangement uses TRBV5-5 and TRBJ2-3, with 7 bases matching TRBD1. Sequencing was carried out using peripheral blood. The CDR3, as DNA: TGTGCCAGCAGCAAGGGGACAGATAGATCCACAGATACGCAGTATTTT. Amino acids: CASSKGTDRSTDTQYF.